The 24 T cell receptor beta chains given below trace back to one sample, sequenced in a study of T cell responses to AZD1222 COVID-19 vaccine. Libraries were prepared by immunoSEQ multiplex PCR; TCRdb keeps only in-frame clonotypes and omits some of them. The profile covers tens of thousands of clones, with approximately 80% appearing a single time and about a sixth taken by the ten largest. The material sequenced was peripheral blood, taken 28 days after the second AZD1222 dose. These receptors came from an adult who received the AZD1222 COVID-19 vaccine.

The chain couples TRBV9 to TRBJ2-2, with D uncertain. The CDR3 runs 13 residues. Germline lookup yields CDR1 SGDLS and CDR2 YYNGEE. Trimming left V 0 bases short and J 4 bases short, with 4 bases between. CDR3 region: CASSVASTGELFF. As DNA, the CDR3 is TGTGCCAGCAGCGTAGCTAGCACCGGGGAGCTGTTTTTT.

J is TRBJ1-2 and V is TRBV28, with D perhaps TRBD1 (6 bases). Trimming shortened V by 1 base and J by 13 bases, and 16 bases separated the two germline ends. Germline V CDR1 and CDR2: MDHEN, SYDVKM. The CDR3 contains 13 residues. The CDR3 nucleotides are TGTGCCAGCAGTTTATTGGGGGGGCCCCTTTTCACCTTC. Protein product: CASSLLGGPLFTF.

The chain couples TRBV9 to TRBJ1-2; 7 bases fit TRBD1. The CDR3 contains 14 residues. The germline gives CDR1 SGDLS, CDR2 YYNGEE. V gave up 7 bases and J gave up 1 base; unmatched junction bases: 7. CDR3: CASQRQGFNYGYTF. The CDR3 DNA reads TGTGCCAGCCAGAGACAGGGATTTAACTATGGCTACACCTTC. Full variable domain (rest looked up from reference TRBV9 and TRBJ1-2): DSGVTQTPKHLITATGQRVTLRCSPRSGDLSVYWYQQSLDQGLQFLIQYYNGEERAKGNILERFSAQQFPDLHSELNLSSLELGDSALYFCASQRQGFNYGYTFGSGTRLTVV.

V gene TRBV2 combines with J gene TRBJ2-4, with 7 bases fitting TRBD2. The CDR3 sequence is 14 residues long. Germline V gene lookup returns CDR1 SNHLY and CDR2 FYNNEI. J was trimmed by 8 bases and V by 6 bases; bases with no gene match: 10. In nucleotides, the CDR3 is TGTGCCAGCAGCCTTTTGGGGGAGGGAGACATTCAGTACTTC. Residues: CASSLLGEGDIQYF.

The chain carries TRBV2 and TRBJ2-7, with D perhaps TRBD1 or TRBD2 (5 bases each). Per the germline V gene, CDR1 is SNHLY and CDR2 is FYNNEI. Trimming removed 10 bases from V and 4 bases from J, with 17 bases in between. This CDR3 has 13 residues. The CDR3 sequence is CAIRDGPYYEQYF. Written as DNA, the CDR3 is TGTGCCATCCGGGACGGACCCTATTACGAGCAGTACTTC.

The chain links TRBV4-1 to TRBJ2-1, with D possibly being TRBD1 or TRBD2 (5 bases each). Germline lookup yields CDR1 MGHRA and CDR2 YSYEKL. V was trimmed by 0 bases and J by 15 bases, leaving 12 bases between them. The CDR3 loop spans 12 amino acids. The CDR3 region is CASSQEGVRVFF. The CDR3 bases are TGCGCCAGCAGCCAAGAGGGGGTGAGGGTGTTCTTC.

This chain links TRBV5-5 with TRBJ1-2; D unresolved. This CDR3 is 12 amino acids long. Germline CDR1 SGHKS, CDR2 YYEKEE (reference sequence). V lost 6 bases and J lost 5, with 11 bases in between. The CDR3 region has the DNA TGTGCCAGCAAAAGGGCATCATATGGCTACACCTTC. It yields the protein CASKRASYGYTF.

This chain links TRBV19 with TRBJ2-5; D may be TRBD1 (5 bases). V lost 1 base and J 2 bases, leaving 8 bases between the germline ends. Germline V gives CDR1 LNHDA, CDR2 SQIVND (reference sequence). The CDR3 loop spans 14 amino acids. The CDR3 DNA follows: TGTGCCAGTAGTATAGGAGACAGTCAAGAGACCCAGTACTTC. Protein: CASSIGDSQETQYF.

The chain joins TRBV19 to TRBJ2-2; D is ambiguous. Trimming shortened V by 3 bases and J by 6 bases, and 11 bases separated the two germline ends. The germline V gene has CDR1 LNHDA and CDR2 SQIVND (reference sequence). The length of the CDR3 is 14 residues. CDR3 amino acids: CASSIPPQAGELFF. CDR3 DNA sequence: TGTGCCAGTAGTATCCCCCCGCAGGCCGGGGAGCTGTTTTTT.

This clone was picked up one time. The V gene is TRBV21-1, the J gene TRBJ1-4. TRBV21-1 is described as a pseudogene. This CDR3 is 13 amino acids long. This chain's CDR3 is CASKEGKNEKLFF. The CDR3 DNA sequence: TGTGCCAGCAAAGAAGGGAAAAATGAAAAACTGTTTTTT.

The V gene is TRBV5-1, the J gene TRBJ2-7; D is unclear. Germline CDR1 SGHRS, CDR2 YFSETQ. The CDR3 totals 15 residues. V shed 0 bases and J shed 4 bases, with 14 bases lying between them. CDR3 bases: TGCGCCAGCAGCTTGGCGGCCGTGGCGGTGTACGAGCAGTACTTC. Protein: CASSLAAVAVYEQYF.

This clone was seen only once. The chain carries TRBV6-5 and TRBJ1-2; the D gene is possibly TRBD1 (6 bases). This CDR3 contains 15 residues. The germline V gene encodes CDR1 MNHEY and CDR2 SVGAGI. Deletions cut 6 bases from V and 2 bases from J, with 16 bases between. The CDR3 loop is CASSVGGLGNYGYTF. CDR3 in DNA: TGTGCCAGCAGCGTCGGGGGCCTCGGGAACTATGGCTACACCTTC.

For the CDR3, the DNA is TGCGCCAGCAGCTTGGACGGACAGGGCCCTAACAATGAGCAGTTCTTC. As protein: CASSLDGQGPNNEQFF. The chain joins TRBV5-1 to TRBJ2-1; 8 bases agree with TRBD1. The CDR3 spans 16 residues. Trimming took 0 bases from V and 5 from J; bases not matched to a gene: 7. CDR1 SGHRS and CDR2 YFSETQ come from the germline V gene.

The rearrangement links TRBV19 to TRBJ1-1; maybe TRBD1 (6 bases). Trimming left V 5 bases short and J 4 bases short, with 14 bases between. Germline loops: CDR1 LNHDA, CDR2 SQIVND (reference sequence). This CDR3 has 14 amino acids. The CDR3 nucleotides read TGTGCCAGTAGTGTCGGGGGCTTGAGCACTGAAGCTTTCTTT. Encoded protein: CASSVGGLSTEAFF.

V is TRBV3-1 (or the pseudogene TRBV3-2) and J is TRBJ2-3, with a possible D match to TRBD2 (6 bases). The germline V gene has CDR1 LGHDT and CDR2 YNNKEL (reference sequence). Trimming shortened V by 4 bases and J by 5 bases, and 7 bases separated the two germline ends. The CDR3 length is 12 residues. The CDR3: CASSLGGDTQYF. CDR3 nucleotides: TGTGCCAGCAGCCTCGGGGGAGATACGCAGTATTTT.

The V gene is TRBV2, the J gene TRBJ1-2, with TRBD1 matching 9 bases. The ends lost 4 bases at V and 4 bases at J; junction bases unmatched: 4. The CDR3 spans 14 residues. CDR1 is SNHLY and CDR2 is FYNNEI in the germline V gene. The CDR3 sequence is CASSGDREIYGYTF. The CDR3 DNA is TGTGCCAGCAGTGGGGACAGGGAGATCTATGGCTACACCTTC.

This chain links TRBV6-4 with TRBJ1-2, with 10 bases lining up with TRBD1. The CDR3 runs to 15 residues. V was pared by 5 bases and J by 7 bases, with 10 bases of the junction left unmatched. Germline loops: CDR1 MRHNA, CDR2 SNTAGT. Here the CDR3 reads CASSTKTGGGSGYTF. CDR3 bases: TGTGCCAGCAGTACGAAGACAGGGGGCGGCAGTGGCTACACCTTC.

This chain joins TRBV6-4 and TRBJ2-1; a weak D match, TRBD1 (6 bases). CDR3 size: 15 residues. The V end was cut by 6 bases, the J end by 6 bases, with 18 bases between. Per germline, CDR1 MRHNA and CDR2 SNTAGT. The CDR3 DNA follows: TGTGCCAGCAGCCCCGAAGGGGGTCTGGGCAATGAGCAGTTCTTC. As protein: CASSPEGGLGNEQFF.

The chain combines TRBV19 with TRBJ1-2; TRBD1 aligns across 9 bases. This CDR3 spans 14 amino acids. The ends lost 3 bases at V and 2 bases at J; junction bases unmatched: 1. Germline-derived CDR1 and CDR2 are LNHDA and SQIVND (reference sequence). CDR3 in DNA: TGTGCCAGTAGTATCGGGACAGGGAACTATGGCTACACCTTC. As protein: CASSIGTGNYGYTF.

There are a few counts of this clone. CDR3 amino acids: CASSEMSGRPTDTQYF. CDR3 DNA sequence: TGTGCCAGCAGTGAAATGAGCGGTAGGCCCACAGATACGCAGTATTTT. V and J are TRBV6-1 and TRBJ2-3, with a tentative D call TRBD2 (5 bases). The ends were cut back, 2 bases at V and 2 bases at J, with 14 bases in the middle. Looked up from germline, CDR1 is MNHNS and CDR2 is SASEGT. This CDR3 comprises 16 residues.

The chain uses TRBV7-9 and TRBJ1-4; D not certain. This CDR3 has 14 residues. Trimming stripped 3 bases from V and 3 bases from J, with 8 bases between. Germline V lookup: CDR1 SEHNR, CDR2 FQNEAQ (reference sequence). The CDR3 DNA is TGTGCCAGCAGCTTCTCGGGGTCTAATGAAAAACTGTTTTTT. Its protein is CASSFSGSNEKLFF.

The table lists this clone with a count of one. CDR3 in amino acids: CASSTWTGGEQYF. Written as DNA, the CDR3 is TGTGCCAGCAGCACTTGGACAGGGGGCGAGCAGTACTTC. The V call is TRBV11-3, the J call TRBJ2-7, with 10 bases matching TRBD1. This CDR3 contains 13 residues. With V trimmed by 5 bases and J by 6 bases, 4 bases remained unmatched. The V gene's germline CDR1 is SGHNT and CDR2 YENEEA.

In its sample, this clone was seen once. This sequence joins TRBV30 and TRBJ1-2; 9 bases align to TRBD1. V gave up 1 base and J gave up 8 bases; unmatched junction bases: 8. Germline V gene lookup returns CDR1 GTSNPN and CDR2 SVGIG (reference sequence). CDR3 size: 14 residues. CDR3 coding DNA: TGTGCCTGGAGTGGGAACAGGGGGCGCGGAGGCTACACCTTC. Amino acids: CAWSGNRGRGGYTF. The full variable domain, with the rest looked up from reference TRBV30 and TRBJ1-2, is SQTIHQWPATLVQPVGSPLSLECTVEGTSNPNLYWYRQAAGRGLQLLFYSVGIGQISSEVPQNLSASRPQDRQFILSSKKLLLSDSGFYLCAWSGNRGRGGYTFGSGTRLTVV.

This clone was seen once. This sequence joins TRBV18 and TRBJ1-5, with D maybe TRBD1 (5 bases). Trimming cost V 6 bases and J 4 bases, with 10 bases left between them. The CDR3 runs 13 residues. Germline V gene data show CDR1 as KGHSH and CDR2 as LQKENI. CDR3 in DNA: TGTGCCAGCTCTCGGGGCGGTAATCAGCCCCAGCATTTT. Translating gives CASSRGGNQPQHF.